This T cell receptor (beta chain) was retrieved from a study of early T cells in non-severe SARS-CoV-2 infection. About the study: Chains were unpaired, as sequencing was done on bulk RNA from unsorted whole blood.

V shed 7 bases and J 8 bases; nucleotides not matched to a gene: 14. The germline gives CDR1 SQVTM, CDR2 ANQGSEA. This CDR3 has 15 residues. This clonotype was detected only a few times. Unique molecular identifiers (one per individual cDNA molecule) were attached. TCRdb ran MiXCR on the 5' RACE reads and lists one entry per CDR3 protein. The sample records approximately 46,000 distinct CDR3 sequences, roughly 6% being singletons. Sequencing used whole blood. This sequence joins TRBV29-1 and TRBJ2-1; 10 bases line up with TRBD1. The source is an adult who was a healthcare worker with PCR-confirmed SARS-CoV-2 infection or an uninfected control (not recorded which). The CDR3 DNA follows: TGCAGCGCCGATCAGAAGGACAGGGGGAATGATGAGCAGTTCTTC. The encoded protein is CSADQKDRGNDEQFF.